These 2 T cell receptor beta chains were sequenced from one sample in a study of somatic mutations in cytotoxic T cells in rheumatoid arthritis (dated by TCRdb to 2016 to 2017). To prepare the library, the immunoSEQ multiplex PCR assay was applied. Here the immuneACCESS table is served through TCRdb, limited to in-frame sequences with V and J called. Missing clones are a known gap in these copies; in checked studies unresolved V genes cover under half, and the rest lacks a known reason. The table for this sample lists some 23,000 clones; approximately 78% of them were counted only once. The top ten constitute roughly 3.8% of the sample. The sequencing input was CD8+ T cells sorted from blood. These receptors were obtained from an adult with rheumatoid arthritis.

The chain carries TRBV7-9 and TRBJ1-2, with D tentatively TRBD1 (5 bases). Germline assignment: CDR1 SEHNR and CDR2 FQNEAQ (reference sequence). Trimming removed 5 bases from V and 1 base from J, with 20 bases in between. CDR3 length: 17 residues. The DNA of the CDR3 is TGTGCCAGCAGCCGGGTCGGGGCAATCAGTCTTAACTATGGCTACACCTTC. This translates into CASSRVGAISLNYGYTF.

This clone was counted a few times. The chain uses TRBV28 and TRBJ1-6; D is unclear. Per the germline V gene, CDR1 is MDHEN and CDR2 is SYDVKM. The CDR3 sequence is 14 residues long. V dropped 2 bases and J dropped 4 bases, with 6 bases sitting between them. For the CDR3, the DNA is TGTGCCAGCAGTTTAGTGGATTATAATTCACCCCTCCACTTT. This translates into CASSLVDYNSPLHF.